This TCR beta chain was found in a study of blood T cell repertoires in COVID-19. Study at large: From the United States, Italy and Spain came samples of acute and convalescent COVID-19. T cells, B-cell-depleted T cells, or PBMCs supplied cDNA or gDNA.

Original analysis: Estimates of nucleated cell counts were drawn from the amplification of reference gene primers. Sequenced by immunoSEQ multiplex PCR; TCRdb stores in-frame clones only, minus some. V and J calls and clone size are given by that table; D and trimming were obtained from the DNA. Of about 180,000 clones detected, around 86% appear once; the ten largest clones hold under 3%. The germline gives CDR1 MNHEY, CDR2 SVGAGI. The CDR3 is 12 amino acids. V was pared by 6 bases and J by 6 bases, with 8 bases between. The sample comprised peripheral blood. The rearrangement uses TRBV6-5 and TRBJ2-2; TRBD2 is a possible D gene (6 bases). The clonotype originates from a woman in her twenties or thirties with active or convalescent COVID-19. As DNA, the CDR3 is TGTGCCAGCAGGGGGGACTCCGGGGAGCTGTTTTTT. Residues: CASRGDSGELFF.